A selection of T cell receptor beta chains follows, all from one sample in a study of regulatory T cells in long-lasting Graves disease. TCRdb reanalysed the multiplex PCR reads using MiXCR and keeps one entry per CDR3 protein. The top ten clones hold about a sixth of a sample with about 440,000 distinct CDR3 sequences, around 14% of them seen once. These data also featured in a second study, about T cells in Graves' hyperthyroidism and ophthalmopathy.

The input for sequencing was peripheral blood mononuclear cells (PBMCs), taken at new diagnosis, from a patient treated with antithyroid drugs. All receptors come from a woman aged 25 to 39 with Graves disease. CDR3s include the opening cysteine and the closing phenylalanine or tryptophan. The D gene is left open where the match is weak. Only part of the rows carry a size: once, few, many, or a class if the clone is expanded.

.,TRBV20-1,TRBJ2-3,.,TGCAGTGCTGGGGGTGGCCCCGTGAGTCCAGATACGCAGTATTTT,CSAGGGPVSPDTQYF
few,TRBV12-3/TRBV12-4,TRBJ1-2,.,TGTGCCAGCACCACGGGGCCCTCTAGGCTATATGGCTACACCTTC,CASTTGPSRLYGYTF
many,TRBV6-5,TRBJ2-4,.,TGTGCCAGCAGTTGGGCTGCCCGAAACATTCAGTACTTC,CASSWAARNIQYF
few,TRBV20-1,TRBJ2-7,.,TGCAGTGCTAGACTAGCGCGCAACGAGCAGTACTTC,CSARLARNEQYF
many,TRBV7-8,TRBJ1-1,TRBD1,TGTGCCAGCAGCTTATCGGCACAGGGGAGGACTGAAGCTTTCTTT,CASSLSAQGRTEAFF
many,TRBV5-1,TRBJ2-2,TRBD2,TGCGCCAGCAGCTTGGAGCTAGCGGAAAGCACCGGGGAGCTGTTTTTT,CASSLELAESTGELFF
.,TRBV10-3,TRBJ2-2,TRBD2,TGTGCCATCAGTGAGTCGAAAGCGGGAGGGCCCTCGGGCACCGGGGAGCTGTTTTTT,CAISESKAGGPSGTGELFF
few,TRBV6-1,TRBJ2-3,.,TGTGCCAGCAGTGATGAGGGGCGGGCCGGAGATACGCAGTATTTT,CASSDEGRAGDTQYF
.,TRBV27,TRBJ1-5,TRBD1,TGTGCCGGCAGCCCCTTGGACAGGATCGGTCAGCCCCAGCATTTT,CAGSPLDRIGQPQHF
many,TRBV24-1,TRBJ2-3,.,TGTGCCACCAGTTCCCCGAAAGGGCTAGGCCCAGATACGCAGTATTTT,CATSSPKGLGPDTQYF
few,TRBV3-1,TRBJ1-3,.,TGTGCCAGCAGCCAAGATCGCGCAGCCCTAAGCCCTGGAAACGCCATATATTTT,CASSQDRAALSPGNAIYF
few,TRBV2,TRBJ1-4,TRBD1,TGTGCCAGCAGGACAGGGACCGGTAATGAAAAACTGTTTTTT,CASRTGTGNEKLFF
.,TRBV5-1,TRBJ2-7,TRBD1,TGCGCCAGCAGCTTTAACCGGGACAGGGGGAGCTCCTACGAGCAGTACTTC,CASSFNRDRGSSYEQYF
many,TRBV12-3/TRBV12-4,TRBJ2-1,TRBD2,TGTGCCAGCAGTCCTATTAGCGGGGAATACAATGAGCAGTTCTTC,CASSPISGEYNEQFF
few,TRBV27,TRBJ1-2,.,TGTGCCAGCAGTGTCACCGGACGGGGGCACTATGGCTACACCTTC,CASSVTGRGHYGYTF
.,TRBV24-1,TRBJ2-1,TRBD2,TGTGCCACCAGTGATTTCGGGGGCGGGAGGGAAAAAAATGAGCAGTTCTTC,CATSDFGGGREKNEQFF
many,TRBV7-3,TRBJ2-1,TRBD2,TGTGCCAGCAGGTTCGGACTAGCGCCTCCCTACAATGAGCAGTTCTTC,CASRFGLAPPYNEQFF
.,TRBV27,TRBJ1-1,TRBD1,TGTGCCAGCAGTTGGAAGACAGGGGGCACGAACACTGAAGCTTTCTTT,CASSWKTGGTNTEAFF
few,TRBV3-1,TRBJ2-7,.,TGTGCCAGCAGCCATGAGTCAGACTCCTACGAGCAGTACTTC,CASSHESDSYEQYF
many,TRBV12-3/TRBV12-4,TRBJ1-2,.,TGTGCCAGCAGCTCCCAGTGGTTGGGCTACACCTTC,CASSSQWLGYTF
many,TRBV5-6,TRBJ2-7,.,TGTGCCAGCGGATCGGCGTGGGACCAGGCCGAGCAGTACTTC,CASGSAWDQAEQYF
few,TRBV7-2,TRBJ2-4,TRBD2,TGTGCCAGCAGCCCAGGACTAGCGGGTGTCAACATTCAGTACTTC,CASSPGLAGVNIQYF
few,TRBV3-1,TRBJ2-5,.,TGTGCCAGCAGCCAAGAGCCCACACCCGTGGGGACCCAGTACTTC,CASSQEPTPVGTQYF
.,TRBV7-6,TRBJ2-1,.,TGTGCCAGCAGCAAGGCCTCTGGCTCGAGCTCCTACAATGAGCAGTTCTTC,CASSKASGSSSYNEQFF
few,TRBV6-1,TRBJ2-1,.,TGTGCCAGCAGTACCGGGATAAACAATGAGCAGTTCTTC,CASSTGINNEQFF
many,TRBV5-1,TRBJ2-1,TRBD2,TGCGCCAGCAGCTTGGCCGGGACTAGCGGGAGCGGCGAGCAGTTCTTC,CASSLAGTSGSGEQFF
.,TRBV3-1,TRBJ1-4,.,TGTGCCAGCAGCCAAGAGAGGGAACAGGTTAAAAAACTGTTTTTT,CASSQEREQVKKLFF
many,TRBV24-1,TRBJ1-5,TRBD1,TGTGCCACCAGTGACACGGACAGGGGCTTAAATCAGCCCCAGCATTTT,CATSDTDRGLNQPQHF
.,TRBV6-5,TRBJ2-5,.,TGTGCCAGCAGTTCCCCAGGGGGGAAGTCAGAGACCCAGTACTTC,CASSSPGGKSETQYF
many,TRBV6-1,TRBJ2-1,.,TGTGCCAGCAGTGAAGTGTCTAGCAGGAGTGATGAGCAGTTCTTC,CASSEVSSRSDEQFF
many,TRBV18,TRBJ2-1,.,TGTGCCAGCTCACCTTCAGCGAAAAACAATGAGCAGTTCTTC,CASSPSAKNNEQFF
many,TRBV2,TRBJ2-1,.,TGTGCCAGCACCTTCGACGATGGCGGGAAGTTGTTCCATGAGCAGTTCTTC,CASTFDDGGKLFHEQFF
many,TRBV12-3/TRBV12-4,TRBJ1-2,.,TGTGCCAGCAGTTTTAGGGACCTTACCTTC,CASSFRDLTF
.,TRBV4-1,TRBJ2-4,.,TGCGCCAGCAGCCCCCGGGCGGGAAAGATGGACATTCAGTACTTC,CASSPRAGKMDIQYF
many,TRBV6-1,TRBJ1-1,.,TGTGCCGAGGCAACAGGGAGGAACACTGAAGCTTTCTTT,CAEATGRNTEAFF
few,TRBV7-3,TRBJ2-3,TRBD2,TGTGCCAGCAGCTTCCTTAGCGGGAGGGGCACAGATACGCAGTATTTT,CASSFLSGRGTDTQYF
many,TRBV28,TRBJ2-3,.,TGTGCCAGCAGGAGTAGCGGCAATGTGGCAGATACGCAGTATTTT,CASRSSGNVADTQYF
many,TRBV27,TRBJ2-7,.,TGTGCCAGCAGGGGGTTAACACCCCCCTACGAGCAGTACTTC,CASRGLTPPYEQYF
many,TRBV11-2,TRBJ2-7,.,TGTGCCAGCAGCCCCTCGAGGACTCAAGGGGGCGAGCAGTACTTC,CASSPSRTQGGEQYF
many,TRBV4-1,TRBJ1-1,.,TGCGCCAGCAGCCAAGACGGTTTTTCTGAAGCTTTCTTT,CASSQDGFSEAFF
once,TRBV2,TRBJ2-3,TRBD2,TGTGCCAGCTCACCAACGCAGGGGGGGACTAGCAGTCATACGCAGTATTTT,CASSPTQGGTSSHTQYF